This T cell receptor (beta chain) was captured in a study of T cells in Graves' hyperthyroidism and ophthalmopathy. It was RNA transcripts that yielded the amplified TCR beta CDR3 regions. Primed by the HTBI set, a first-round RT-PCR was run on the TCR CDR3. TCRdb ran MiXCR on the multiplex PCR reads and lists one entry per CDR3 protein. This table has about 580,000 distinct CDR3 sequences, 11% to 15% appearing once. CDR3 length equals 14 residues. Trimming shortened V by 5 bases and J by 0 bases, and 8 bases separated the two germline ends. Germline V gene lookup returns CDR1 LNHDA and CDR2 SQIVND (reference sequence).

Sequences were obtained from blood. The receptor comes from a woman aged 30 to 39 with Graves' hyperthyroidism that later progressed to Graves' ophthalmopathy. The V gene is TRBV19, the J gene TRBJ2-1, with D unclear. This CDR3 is CASSWADSYNEQFF. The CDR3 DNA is TGTGCCAGTAGTTGGGCAGACTCCTACAATGAGCAGTTCTTC.